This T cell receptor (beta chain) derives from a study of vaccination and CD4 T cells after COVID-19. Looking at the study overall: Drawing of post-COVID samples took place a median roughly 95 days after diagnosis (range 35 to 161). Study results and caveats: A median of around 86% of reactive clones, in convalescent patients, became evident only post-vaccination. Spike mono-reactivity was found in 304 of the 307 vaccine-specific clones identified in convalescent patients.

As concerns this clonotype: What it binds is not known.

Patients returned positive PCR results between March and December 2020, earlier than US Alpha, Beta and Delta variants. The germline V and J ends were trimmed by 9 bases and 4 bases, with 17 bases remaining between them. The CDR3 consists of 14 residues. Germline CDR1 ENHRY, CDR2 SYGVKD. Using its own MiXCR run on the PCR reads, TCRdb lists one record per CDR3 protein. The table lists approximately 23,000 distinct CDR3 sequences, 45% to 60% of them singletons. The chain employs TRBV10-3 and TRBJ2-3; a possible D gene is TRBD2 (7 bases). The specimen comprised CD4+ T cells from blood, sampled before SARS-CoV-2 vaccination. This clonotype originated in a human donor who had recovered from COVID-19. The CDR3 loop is CAIRGAGVADTQYF. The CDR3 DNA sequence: TGTGCCATTAGGGGGGCGGGAGTGGCAGATACGCAGTATTTT.